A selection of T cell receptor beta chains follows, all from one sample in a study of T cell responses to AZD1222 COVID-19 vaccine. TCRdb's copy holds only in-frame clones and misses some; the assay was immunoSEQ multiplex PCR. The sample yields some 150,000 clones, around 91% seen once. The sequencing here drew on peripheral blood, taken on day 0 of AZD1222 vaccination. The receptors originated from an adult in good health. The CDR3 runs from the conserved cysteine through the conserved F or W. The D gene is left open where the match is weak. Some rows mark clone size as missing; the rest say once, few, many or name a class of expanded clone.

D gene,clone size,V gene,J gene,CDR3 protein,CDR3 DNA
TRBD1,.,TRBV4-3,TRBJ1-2,CASSQGTGANYGYTF,TGCGCCAGCAGCCAAGGGACAGGAGCTAACTATGGCTACACCTTC
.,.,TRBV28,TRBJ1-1,CASSLEQVNTEAFF,TGTGCCAGCAGTTTAGAACAGGTGAACACTGAAGCTTTCTTT
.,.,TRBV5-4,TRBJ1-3,CASSLGNSGNTIYF,TGTGCCAGCAGCTTGGGTAACTCTGGAAACACCATATATTTT
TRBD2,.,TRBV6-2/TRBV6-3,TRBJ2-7,CASSYGRAKTYEQYF,TGTGCCAGCAGTTACGGGAGGGCCAAGACCTACGAGCAGTACTTC
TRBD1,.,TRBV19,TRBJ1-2,CASSASRSTGQGHYGYTF,TGTGCCAGTAGTGCCTCTCGTTCTACGGGACAGGGCCACTATGGCTACACCTTC
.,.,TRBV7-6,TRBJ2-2,CASSLESSTYTGELFF,TGTGCCAGCAGCTTAGAGTCATCTACCTACACCGGGGAGCTGTTTTTT
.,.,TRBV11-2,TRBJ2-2,CASGGGYTTGELFF,TGTGCCAGCGGGGGCGGATACACTACCGGGGAGCTGTTTTTT
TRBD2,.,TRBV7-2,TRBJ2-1,CASSLGVGGPYNEQFF,TGTGCCAGCAGCTTAGGAGTGGGAGGGCCTTACAATGAGCAGTTCTTC
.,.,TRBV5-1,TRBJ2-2,CASSLWGERTGELFF,TGCGCCAGCAGCTTGTGGGGGGAACGCACCGGGGAGCTGTTTTTT
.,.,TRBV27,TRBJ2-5,CASSLGTTQYF,TGTGCCAGCAGTTTAGGGACGACCCAGTACTTC
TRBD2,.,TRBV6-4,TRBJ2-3,CASSDSEAGGADTQYF,TGTGCCAGCAGTGACTCAGAAGCGGGAGGTGCAGATACGCAGTATTTT
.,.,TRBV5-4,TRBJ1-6,CASSLSGGNSPLHF,TGTGCCAGCAGCTTGTCCGGGGGAAATTCACCCCTCCACTTT
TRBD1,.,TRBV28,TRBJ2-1,CASSPTDRGAEQFF,TGTGCCAGCAGTCCAACCGACAGGGGTGCTGAGCAGTTCTTC
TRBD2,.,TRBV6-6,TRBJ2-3,CASSLRLAGGTDTQYF,TGTGCCAGCAGTCTTAGACTAGCGGGAGGGACAGATACGCAGTATTTT
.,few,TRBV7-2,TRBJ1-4,CASSLVLEANEKLFF,TGTGCCAGCAGCTTAGTTCTAGAGGCAAATGAAAAACTGTTTTTT
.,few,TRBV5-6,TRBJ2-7,CASRRGGGPLEQYF,TGTGCCAGCAGGAGGGGAGGGGGCCCACTAGAGCAGTACTTC
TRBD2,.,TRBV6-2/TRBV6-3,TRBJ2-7,CASSNGLAGGPGEQYF,TGTGCCAGCAGTAACGGACTAGCGGGAGGGCCTGGCGAGCAGTACTTC
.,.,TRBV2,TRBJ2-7,CASSGPGGSYEQYF,TGTGCCAGCAGTGGGCCAGGGGGGAGCTACGAGCAGTACTTC
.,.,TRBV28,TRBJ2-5,CASSELAFGYRETQYF,TGTGCCAGCTCTGAATTAGCTTTCGGGTACAGAGAGACCCAGTACTTC
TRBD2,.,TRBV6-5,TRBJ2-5,CASSSGLAGKQETQYF,TGTGCCAGCAGTTCGGGACTAGCGGGAAAACAAGAGACCCAGTACTTC
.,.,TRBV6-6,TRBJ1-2,CASSYFLGTDYGYTF,TGTGCCAGCAGTTACTTCCTTGGGACGGACTATGGCTACACCTTC
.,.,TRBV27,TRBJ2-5,CASSPRDLSNQETQYF,TGTGCCAGCAGTCCCCGGGACCTATCCAACCAAGAGACCCAGTACTTC
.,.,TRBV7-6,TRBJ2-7,CASSLTREGEQYF,TGTGCCAGCAGCTTAACCAGGGAAGGCGAGCAGTACTTC
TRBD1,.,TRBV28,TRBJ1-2,CASSFYRGQDYGYTF,TGTGCCAGCAGTTTTTACAGGGGGCAAGACTATGGCTACACCTTC
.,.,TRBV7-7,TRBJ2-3,CASSLGATDTQYF,TGTGCTAGCAGCTTGGGGGCCACAGATACGCAGTATTTT
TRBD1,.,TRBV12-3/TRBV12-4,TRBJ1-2,CASAHQGARGYTF,TGTGCCAGTGCTCACCAGGGGGCTCGAGGCTACACCTTC
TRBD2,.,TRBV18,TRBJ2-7,CASSPAGLAMEQYF,TGTGCCAGCTCACCGGCAGGACTAGCCATGGAGCAGTACTTC
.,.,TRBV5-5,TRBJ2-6,CASSLESLPVLTF,TGTGCCAGCAGCCTCGAAAGCTTACCCGTCCTGACTTTC
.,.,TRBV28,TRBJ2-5,CASRLQGGETQYF,TGTGCCAGCAGGCTGCAGGGTGGGGAGACCCAGTACTTC
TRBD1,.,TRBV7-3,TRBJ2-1,CASSLGQGANEQFF,TGTGCCAGCAGCTTAGGACAGGGGGCGAATGAGCAGTTCTTC
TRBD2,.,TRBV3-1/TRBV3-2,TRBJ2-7,CASGQVSGRGSYEQYF,TGTGCCAGCGGCCAAGTCAGCGGGAGGGGATCCTACGAGCAGTACTTC
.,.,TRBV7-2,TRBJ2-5,CASSSLGAHQETQYF,TGTGCCAGCAGCTCCCTCGGGGCGCACCAAGAGACCCAGTACTTC
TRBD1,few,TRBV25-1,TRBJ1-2,CASSADRGRNYGYTF,TGTGCCAGCAGTGCGGACAGGGGTCGGAACTATGGCTACACCTTC
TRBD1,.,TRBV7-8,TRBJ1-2,CASSPPGQGLANYGYTF,TGTGCCAGCAGCCCTCCGGGACAGGGGTTAGCTAACTATGGCTACACCTTC
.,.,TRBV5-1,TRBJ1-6,CASTWGGPNNSPLHF,TGCGCCAGCACCTGGGGGGGACCTAATAATTCACCCCTCCACTTT
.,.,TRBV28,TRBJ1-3,CASIGGNSGNTIYF,TGTGCCAGCATCGGCGGGAACTCTGGAAACACCATATATTTT
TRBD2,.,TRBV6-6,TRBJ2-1,CASSYSGLAGVGEQFF,TGTGCCAGCAGTTACTCTGGACTAGCGGGAGTTGGGGAGCAGTTCTTC
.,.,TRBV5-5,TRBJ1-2,CASSLRLLNYGYTF,TGTGCCAGCAGCTTGCGACTTCTTAACTATGGCTACACCTTC
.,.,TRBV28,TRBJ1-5,CASRPSGTGNQPQHF,TGTGCCAGCAGACCTTCAGGTACCGGCAATCAGCCCCAGCATTTT
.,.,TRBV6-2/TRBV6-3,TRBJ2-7,CASSGEYPYEQYF,TGTGCCAGCAGCGGGGAGTATCCCTACGAGCAGTACTTC